This TCR beta chain was captured by sequencing in a study of beta chain features in type 1 diabetes. Study conclusions and caveats: In all four CD4+ subsets, TCRB CDR3 length was significantly, moderately reduced in type 1 diabetes. Junctions at VDJ sites from type 1 diabetes patients had fewer insertions and more deletions.

The V segment lost 3 bases and the J segment 4 bases; nucleotides outside the gene matches: 9. Per the germline V gene, CDR1 is SQVTM and CDR2 is ANQGSEA. The CDR3 is 15 residues long. Isolated RNA was reverse transcribed in full, so expressed TCRB transcripts were sequenced. Libraries were prepared by immunoSEQ multiplex PCR; TCRdb keeps only in-frame clonotypes and omits some of them. Counted here are roughly 14,000 clones, roughly 69% occurring once; the ten biggest clones make up approximately 2.7%. For this clone: What it binds is not known.

Input material: Tregs from blood. The TCR sequence derives from a man aged 25-45 years with type 1 diabetes. J is TRBJ2-1 and V is TRBV29-1; 7 bases line up with TRBD2. In nucleotides, the CDR3 is TGCAGCGTTGACACACCTCCGGGACTATACAATGAGCAGTTCTTC. Its translation: CSVDTPPGLYNEQFF.